The clone carrying this T cell receptor beta chain has ten or more counts. The antigen remains unidentified. V dropped 0 bases and J dropped 6 bases, with 9 bases sitting between them. The CDR3 totals 14 residues. CDR1 is SGHRS, CDR2 YFSETQ, per germline. The data belong to a study of T-cell memory formation after mild COVID-19. Whole-study findings and limits: Researchers could not confirm that second-wave clones peaking on day 37 targeted SARS-CoV-2.

TCRdb reanalysed the 5' RACE reads using MiXCR and keeps one entry per CDR3 protein. The table records around 320,000 distinct CDR3 sequences, around 19% of them present only once. The TCR comes from a man younger than 30 who had mild COVID-19 (a few samples of this study predate the infection). Cell type and time point are not known. The material sequenced was PBMCs or a T cell subset sorted from them (not recorded which). The chain is built from TRBV5-1 and TRBJ2-2, with D maybe TRBD1 (5 bases). The CDR3 DNA reads TGCGCCAGCAGCTTGGGGGGCGCATCCGGGGAGCTGTTTTTT. It encodes CASSLGGASGELFF.